The present T cell receptor (beta chain) was sequenced within a study of PD-L1 blockade in urothelial cancer. Broader study findings: A below-median TCR clonality in blood before treatment predicted better survival.

Each PCR received spiked synthetic TCR analog templates. Sequencing was performed with immunoSEQ multiplex PCR; in TCRdb, only in-frame clones are kept and a portion is missing. This sample yields under 45,000 clones, of which 65% to 85% are seen a single time; 18% belongs to the top ten. Germline-derived CDR1 and CDR2 are GTSNPN and SVGIG (reference sequence). V shed 7 bases, J shed 5 bases, and the junction held 14 bases outside the gene matches. The CDR3 is made up of 16 amino acids. Of note for this clone: Its matching antigen is unknown.

The origin of this receptor is a man in his fifties or sixties with urothelial cancer. The specimen was PBMCs, collected around atezolizumab (anti-PD-L1) treatment. This chain connects TRBV30 to TRBJ1-6, with 7 bases fitting TRBD1. The chain's CDR3 is CALTQGERANNSPLHF. The CDR3 DNA sequence: TGTGCCTTAACCCAGGGGGAGAGAGCTAATAATTCACCCCTCCACTTT.